The 12 T cell receptor beta chains given below trace back to one sample, sequenced in a study of PD-L1 blockade in urothelial cancer. Time point described: pretreatment peripheral blood. Assay: immunoSEQ multiplex PCR; the TCRdb copy retains only in-frame clones and omits some. This table holds 85,000 to 95,000 clones, almost 90% found once. The sample consisted of PBMCs, taken around atezolizumab (anti-PD-L1) treatment. These TCRs come from a man in his sixties with urothelial cancer.

The V call is TRBV7-9, the J call TRBJ2-1; 7 nucleotides match TRBD1. Trimming at V came to 0 bases and at J to 5 bases, leaving 4 bases not matched to a gene. In germline, CDR1 is SEHNR, CDR2 FQNEAQ (reference sequence). This CDR3 is 15 amino acids long. CDR3 in DNA: TGTGCCAGCAGCTTAGCCAGGGGGACGGACAATGAGCAGTTCTTC. Its translation is CASSLARGTDNEQFF.

V is TRBV21-1 and J is TRBJ1-2; the table calls TRBD1, which could not be checked here. TRBV21-1 is noted as a pseudogene. This CDR3 is built from 17 residues. CDR3 sequence: CASSPQDREKCNYGYTF. The CDR3 DNA reads as TGTGCCAGCAGCCCCCAGGACAGGGAAAAGTGCAACTATGGCTACACCTTC.

The chain employs TRBV2 and TRBJ2-7; the match to TRBD1 covers 7 bases. This CDR3 region has 12 residues. V gave up 6 bases and J gave up 5 bases; unmatched junction bases: 4. Germline assignment: CDR1 SNHLY and CDR2 FYNNEI. CDR3 coding DNA: TGTGCCAGCAGGGAGACAGGGCACGAGCAGTACTTC. Translated: CASRETGHEQYF.

The chain has TRBV1 and TRBJ1-5; TRBD1, the table's D call, lacks a check against the DNA. TRBV1 corresponds to a pseudogene. The length of the CDR3 is 14 residues. CDR3 in amino acids: CTSSPGQDNQPQHF. The CDR3 DNA reads as TGCACCAGCAGCCCGGGACAGGATAATCAGCCCCAGCATTTT.

This clone was picked up one time. The J gene is TRBJ2-3, the V gene TRBV30; the D is unclear. Trimming cost V 0 bases and J 4 bases, with 11 bases left between them. The CDR3 spans 14 residues. Germline lookup yields CDR1 GTSNPN and CDR2 SVGIG (reference sequence). The CDR3 is CAWSVNGGSDTQYF. The CDR3 nucleotides are TGTGCCTGGAGTGTAAACGGCGGATCAGATACGCAGTATTTT.

The gene calls are TRBV27 and TRBJ2-3; 13 nucleotides agree with TRBD2. The CDR3 is 15 residues long. The V gene's germline CDR1 is MNHEY and CDR2 SMNVEV (reference sequence). The junction had 4 bases not matched to a gene; V was cut back by 5 bases and J by 5 bases. CDR3 in DNA: TGTGCCAGCAGTCAGCGGACTAGCGGGAGAGATACGCAGTATTTT. Translating gives CASSQRTSGRDTQYF.

V gene TRBV2 combines with J gene TRBJ2-7; D gene unclear. Trimming removed 3 bases at V and 3 bases at J, with 9 bases between. The CDR3 loop spans 13 amino acids. The germline CDR1 and CDR2 sequences are SNHLY and FYNNEI. CDR3 bases: TGTGCCAGCAGTGAGAACAGAATCTACGAGCAGTACTTC. Protein sequence: CASSENRIYEQYF.

This chain links TRBV28 with TRBJ1-4; TRBD1 agrees at 7 bases. The junction had 6 bases not matched to a gene; V was cut back by 4 bases and J by 4 bases. The CDR3 is made up of 15 amino acids. Germline CDR1 reads MDHEN; CDR2 reads SYDVKM. The CDR3 nucleotides read TGTGCCAGCAGTTCGCCGGGACAGATTAATGAAAAACTGTTTTTT. Its translation is CASSSPGQINEKLFF.

The rearrangement uses TRBV25-1 and TRBJ2-1; 13 bases are shared with TRBD2. Per the germline V gene, CDR1 is MGHDK and CDR2 is SYGVNS. Losses at the gene ends were 1 base for V and 5 bases for J; bases not matched to a gene: 2. This CDR3 comprises 16 residues. The CDR3 DNA is TGTGCCAGCAGTGAATTGGGACTAGCGGGGAACAATGAGCAGTTCTTC. Protein product: CASSELGLAGNNEQFF.

This chain links TRBV6-1 with TRBJ1-5, with a possible D match to TRBD1 (6 bases). There are 13 residues in the CDR3. Germline V CDR1 and CDR2: MNHNS, SASEGT. Trimming took 7 bases from V and 4 from J, leaving 11 bases between them. CDR3 protein: CASKTGPNQPQHF. The CDR3 region has the DNA TGTGCCAGCAAAACAGGGCCGAATCAGCCCCAGCATTTT.

This clone was counted a few times. The chain is built from TRBV6-6 and TRBJ2-7; perhaps TRBD1 as D (7 bases). V was cut by 9 bases and J by 2 bases, with 14 bases left in between. Germline values: CDR1 MNHNY, CDR2 SVGAGI (reference sequence). The CDR3 totals 13 residues. The CDR3 here is CASSGGLAYEQYF. CDR3 bases: TGTGCCAGTTCAGGGGGGCTAGCCTACGAGCAGTACTTC.

The V gene is TRBV27, the J gene TRBJ1-5, with D tentatively TRBD1 (5 bases). The germline gives CDR1 MNHEY, CDR2 SMNVEV (reference sequence). V lost 5 bases and J 4 bases, leaving 9 bases between the germline ends. This CDR3 spans 13 amino acids. CDR3 bases: TGTGCCAGCAGTGCGACAGATAATCAGCCCCAGCATTTT. It specifies CASSATDNQPQHF.